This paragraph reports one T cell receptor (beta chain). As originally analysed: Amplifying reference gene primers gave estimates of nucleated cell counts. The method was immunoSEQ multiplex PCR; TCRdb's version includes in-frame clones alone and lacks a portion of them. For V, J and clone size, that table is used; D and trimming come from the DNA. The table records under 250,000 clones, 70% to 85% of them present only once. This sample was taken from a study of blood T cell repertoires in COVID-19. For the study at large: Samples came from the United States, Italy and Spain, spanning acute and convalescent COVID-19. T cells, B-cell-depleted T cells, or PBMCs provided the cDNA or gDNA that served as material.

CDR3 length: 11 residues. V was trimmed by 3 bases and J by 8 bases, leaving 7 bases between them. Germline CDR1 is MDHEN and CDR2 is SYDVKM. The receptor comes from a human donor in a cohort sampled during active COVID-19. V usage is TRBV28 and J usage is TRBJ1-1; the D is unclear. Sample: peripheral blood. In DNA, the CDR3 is TGTGCCAGCAGTTTGGGCTTAGAAGCTTTCTTT. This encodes CASSLGLEAFF.